This T cell receptor (beta chain) comes out of a study of cytomegalovirus exposure and HLA in healthy donors. In the study overall: As an earlier analysis found, about 190 million T cells yielded approximately 100 million unique TCR beta sequences. Genetic ancestry analysis placed around 76% of the 350 to 500 donors that were genotyped in the Caucasian-associated cluster.

Findings and caveats of the study: A list of 150 to 200 TCR beta chains associated with cytomegalovirus was given. The study had only CMV serostatus as immune exposure information.

Notes on this clone: The antigen is undetermined.

A multiplex PCR was run with 60 Vbeta primers and 13 Jbeta primers. The assay was immunoSEQ multiplex PCR, and TCRdb's table has in-frame clones only and misses some. The sample records approximately 160,000 clones, around 85% being singletons. In germline, CDR1 is SEHNR, CDR2 FQNEAQ (reference sequence). Trimming pared 1 base from V and 11 bases from J, leaving 14 bases between. The CDR3 length is 13 residues. This sequence joins TRBV7-9 and TRBJ1-1, with D hard to call. This TCR came from a human donor in good health. Sequenced: PBMCs. The DNA for the CDR3 is TGTGCCAGCAGCTTAGATTTCCGTGGGCATGCTTTCTTT. Amino acid sequence: CASSLDFRGHAFF. Combining the CDR3 with reference TRBV7-9 and TRBJ1-1 gives the whole variable domain DTGVSQNPRHKITKRGQNVTFRCDPISEHNRLYWYRQTLGQGPEFLTYFQNEAQLEKSRLLSDRFSAERPKGSFSTLEIQRTEQGDSAMYLCASSLDFRGHAFFGQGTRLTVV.